This note documents a single T cell receptor beta chain sequence. The antigen remains undetermined. Measured with immunoSEQ multiplex PCR; TCRdb has only the in-frame clones, and not every one. The table records under 70,000 clones, 75% to 90% of them present only once. The entry originates in a study of T cells in localized non-small cell lung cancer. Whole-study results and caveats: Uninvolved nearby lung showed the greatest T cell clonality, exceeding that found in tumor. Median approximately 58 top-100 tumor clones were shared with paired adjacent lung.

The material sequenced was peripheral blood, taken before any cancer treatment. This receptor was identified in a woman aged 35-70 years with stage I lung adenocarcinoma.

The CDR3 loop is CASSRAGNTEAFF. The DNA of the CDR3 is TGTGCCAGCAGCAGGGCGGGGAACACTGAAGCTTTCTTT. The chain recombines TRBV7-2 with TRBJ1-1; no definite D call. Trimming pared 5 bases from V and 1 base from J, leaving 8 bases between. Germline V CDR1 and CDR2: SGHTA, FQGNSA. The CDR3 runs to 13 residues.